This T cell receptor (beta chain) is drawn from a study of neurological immune-mediated disorders. Whole-study findings and limits: HTLV-1-associated myelopathy displayed the greatest TCR clonal expansion, and multiple sclerosis exhibited the smallest, lower than that of healthy controls.

Described time point: longitudinal time-point 3. From 15-18 subjects, each sequencing run yielded over 160 million TCR-beta sequences. TCRdb redid the calling of the 5' RACE reads with MiXCR, one entry per CDR3 protein. The repertoire holds around 53,000 distinct CDR3 sequences, approximately 9.2% seen once, with under 2% in the top ten. Trimming cost V 0 bases and J 0 bases, with 9 bases left between them. This CDR3 region has 15 residues. Germline-derived CDR1 and CDR2 are SGHRS and YFSETQ. Ten or more counts support this clonotype. No antigen is known for it. The specimen was PBMCs. This receptor was taken from a woman between 40 and 55 years old in good health. The rearrangement links TRBV5-1 to TRBJ2-5; tentatively, D is TRBD2 (5 bases). Written as DNA, the CDR3 is TGCGCCAGCAGCTTGGCCCCGGGGTACCAAGAGACCCAGTACTTC. Protein sequence: CASSLAPGYQETQYF.